Below are 23 T cell receptor beta chains sequenced from a single sample in a study of blood T cell repertoires in COVID-19. TCRdb's table, derived via immunoSEQ multiplex PCR, lists solely in-frame clones and lacks some. The data show 200,000 to 250,000 clones, with roughly 80% seen just once and about 3.6% held by the top ten. Sequencing was performed on PBMCs or T cells enriched from blood (not recorded which). Receptor source: a middle-aged woman who had been exposed to COVID-19.

This clone was seen just once. The chain combines TRBV19 with TRBJ1-1; TRBD1 is a possible D gene (6 bases). Germline CDR1 reads LNHDA; CDR2 reads SQIVND (reference sequence). V lost 2 bases and J 1 base, leaving 11 bases between the germline ends. CDR3 length: 15 amino acids. In DNA form, the CDR3 reads TGTGCCAGTAGTATAATCGAACAGGGGAACACTGAAGCTTTCTTT. This encodes CASSIIEQGNTEAFF.

This chain links TRBV6-2 or TRBV6-3 with TRBJ1-1; D possibly corresponds to TRBD1 (5 bases). The CDR3 consists of 13 residues. Between the trimmed V and J ends, which lost 5 bases and 3 bases, there was a span of 10 bases. Germline CDR1 is MNHEY and CDR2 is SVGEGT. The DNA of the CDR3 is TGTGCCAGCAGTGTAGGGGATTACACTGAAGCTTTCTTT. Its protein is CASSVGDYTEAFF.

The chain uses TRBV11-2 and TRBJ2-3; 13 bases fit TRBD2. The germline V gene has CDR1 SGHAT and CDR2 FQNNGV. With V trimmed by 1 base and J by 2 bases, 3 bases remained unmatched. CDR3 length equals 17 residues. The CDR3 sequence is CASSLGGLAGSTDTQYF. The CDR3 bases are TGTGCCAGCAGCTTAGGGGGACTAGCGGGGTCCACAGATACGCAGTATTTT.

The rearrangement uses TRBV19 and TRBJ1-1; D gene ambiguous. V lost 7 bases and J 1 base, leaving 10 bases between the germline ends. This CDR3 region has 13 residues. Germline CDR1 and CDR2: LNHDA and SQIVND (reference sequence). CDR3 DNA sequence: TGTGCCAGTACGCGGCTACCGAACACTGAAGCTTTCTTT. This codes for CASTRLPNTEAFF.

The sample holds one count of this clone. V gene TRBV28 combines with J gene TRBJ2-3, with unresolved D. This CDR3 has 11 amino acids. V was pared by 3 bases and J by 6 bases, with 4 bases between. Germline assignment: CDR1 MDHEN and CDR2 SYDVKM. CDR3 DNA: TGTGCCAGCAGTTTCGGGGATACGCAGTATTTT. Protein sequence: CASSFGDTQYF.

This clone was observed a single time. The chain uses TRBV9 and TRBJ2-5, with TRBD2 matching over 7 bases. The CDR3 has 14 amino acids. The V and J ends lost 3 bases and 1 base, in that order; junction bases with no gene match: 3. CDR1 and CDR2 (germline): SGDLS, YYNGEE. The CDR3 region has the DNA TGTGCCAGCAGCGAGCGGGACTCCCAAGAGACCCAGTACTTC. Its protein product is CASSERDSQETQYF.

The J gene is TRBJ2-2, the V gene TRBV5-1, with D maybe TRBD2 (6 bases). The CDR3 extends over 14 amino acids. CDR1 is SGHRS, CDR2 YFSETQ, per germline. V lost 5 bases, J lost 3 bases, and 11 bases lay in between. CDR3 DNA sequence: TGCGCCAGCAGACGGGACTTCTACACCGGGGAGCTGTTTTTT. It yields the protein CASRRDFYTGELFF.

The V call is TRBV6-8, the J call TRBJ2-2, with a tentative D call TRBD2 (5 bases). Germline values: CDR1 MNHGY, CDR2 SAAAGT. The CDR3 has 15 amino acids. The V end lost 2 bases, the J end lost 4 bases, and 11 bases lay between the germline ends. CDR3 region: CASSYRGLSTGELFF. DNA of the CDR3: TGTGCCAGCAGTTACCGGGGATTGAGCACCGGGGAGCTGTTTTTT.

V and J are TRBV6-1 and TRBJ1-2; TRBD1 is a possible D gene (6 bases). CDR3 length: 13 residues. Germline CDR1 is MNHNS and CDR2 is SASEGT. The V end was cut by 3 bases, the J end by 4 bases, with 9 bases between. For the CDR3, the DNA is TGTGCCAGCAGTGACACAGGGTTCTATGGCTACACCTTC. It yields the protein CASSDTGFYGYTF.

In its sample, this clone was seen a few times. The V call is TRBV7-9, the J call TRBJ2-2; 10 positions match TRBD1. The CDR3 consists of 16 residues. From germline, CDR1 is SEHNR and CDR2 FQNEAQ (reference sequence). V trimming: 6 bases; J trimming: 4 bases; junction bases outside the gene matches: 8. CDR3: CASRPGGQGITGELFF. DNA for the CDR3: TGTGCCAGCAGACCCGGGGGACAGGGGATCACCGGGGAGCTGTTTTTT.

This sequence joins TRBV2 and TRBJ1-5; no definite D call. Trimming removed 8 bases at V and 9 bases at J, with 17 bases between. This CDR3 is built from 13 residues. Germline lookup yields CDR1 SNHLY and CDR2 FYNNEI. CDR3 protein: CASRKEGGTPQHF. CDR3 nucleotide sequence: TGTGCCAGCCGAAAGGAAGGAGGAACGCCCCAGCATTTT.

V usage is TRBV7-6 and J usage is TRBJ2-1, with TRBD2 identical over 12 bases. CDR1 is SGHVS, CDR2 FNYEAQ, per germline. V gave up 5 bases and J gave up 6 bases; unmatched junction bases: 5. The CDR3 is 15 amino acids. The CDR3 spells CASSILAGGSNEQFF. The CDR3 DNA follows: TGTGCCAGCAGCATCCTAGCGGGGGGGAGCAATGAGCAGTTCTTC. The full variable domain, rest sourced from reference TRBV7-6 and TRBJ2-1, is GAGVSQSPRYKVTKRGQDVALRCDPISGHVSLYWYRQALGQGPEFLTYFNYEAQQDKSGLPNDRFSAERPEGSISTLTIQRTEQRDSAMYRCASSILAGGSNEQFFGPGTRLTVL.

The chain joins TRBV5-6 to TRBJ1-1; tentative D call: TRBD1 (6 bases). Looked up from germline, CDR1 is SGHDT and CDR2 is YYEEEE. Trimming pared 4 bases from V and 5 bases from J, leaving 9 bases between. CDR3 length: 12 amino acids. The CDR3 DNA sequence: TGTGCCAGCAGCCGGCAGGGGACTGAAGCTTTCTTT. Translating it yields CASSRQGTEAFF. Full variable domain (missing parts from reference TRBV5-6 and TRBJ1-1): DAGVTQSPTHLIKTRGQQVTLRCSPKSGHDTVSWYQQALGQGPQFIFQYYEEEERQRGNFPDRFSGHQFPNYSSELNVNALLLGDSALYLCASSRQGTEAFFGQGTRLTVV.

The chain has TRBV5-1 and TRBJ2-2, with D tentatively TRBD1 (5 bases). Germline V gives CDR1 SGHRS, CDR2 YFSETQ. V lost 4 bases to trimming and J lost 1 base, with 11 bases between them. The CDR3 is 15 amino acids. The DNA of the CDR3 is TGCGCCAGCAGCCCCTTGGGGCTGAACACCGGGGAGCTGTTTTTT. This codes for CASSPLGLNTGELFF.

In this sample, this clone turned up a few times. The chain uses TRBV5-1 and TRBJ2-3, with 7 bases matching TRBD2. The ends lost 4 bases at V and 2 bases at J; junction bases unmatched: 4. The CDR3 runs to 14 residues. From germline, CDR1 is SGHRS and CDR2 YFSETQ. The CDR3 loop is CASSMGLHTDTQYF. Written as DNA, the CDR3 is TGCGCCAGCAGCATGGGACTACACACAGATACGCAGTATTTT.

The chain employs TRBV11-2 and TRBJ2-7; possibly TRBD2 for D (5 bases). This CDR3 is 16 amino acids long. Trimming removed 0 bases at V and 6 bases at J, with 18 bases between. CDR1 and CDR2 (germline): SGHAT, FQNNGV. The CDR3 DNA sequence: TGTGCCAGCAGCTTAGATTCGGGGTTTGCTCGGGCCGAGCAGTACTTC. Its translation is CASSLDSGFARAEQYF.

This chain connects TRBV7-6 to TRBJ1-2, with a possible D match to TRBD1 (6 bases). This CDR3 contains 15 residues. V lost 5 bases and J lost 4, with 17 bases in between. Germline assignment: CDR1 SGHVS and CDR2 FNYEAQ. The CDR3 sequence: CASSPLEGVVYGYTF. The CDR3 DNA follows: TGTGCCAGCAGCCCACTCGAGGGGGTGGTCTATGGCTACACCTTC.

V and J are TRBV11-2 and TRBJ1-1; 8 bases align to TRBD1. V was pared by 1 base and J by 4 bases, with 8 bases of the junction left unmatched. Germline assignment: CDR1 SGHAT and CDR2 FQNNGV. This CDR3 region has 16 residues. CDR3: CASSLGPDRASTEAFF. DNA of the CDR3: TGTGCCAGCAGCTTAGGGCCGGACAGGGCGAGCACTGAAGCTTTCTTT.

The CDR3 loop reads CASSHPGGVKGNEKLFF. CDR3 coding DNA: TGTGCCAGCAGCCACCCAGGAGGGGTGAAAGGCAATGAAAAACTGTTTTTT. The genes are TRBV3-1 (or the pseudogene TRBV3-2) and TRBJ1-4, with D perhaps matching TRBD1 (5 bases). Germline CDR1 reads LGHDT; CDR2 reads YNNKEL (reference sequence). The length of the CDR3 is 17 residues. V was shortened by 3 bases and J by 5 bases, with 19 bases between the two germline ends.

The V gene is TRBV5-5, the J gene TRBJ1-2, with D unclear. V lost 2 bases and J 2 bases, leaving 16 bases between the germline ends. Germline assignment: CDR1 SGHKS and CDR2 YYEKEE (reference sequence). The CDR3 has 16 amino acids. In DNA form, the CDR3 reads TGTGCCAGCAGCTTATCATTAACAGAGAAAAACTATGGCTACACCTTC. This sequence encodes CASSLSLTEKNYGYTF.

The chain employs TRBV18 and TRBJ1-5; maybe TRBD1 (6 bases). This CDR3 contains 19 residues. Trimming removed 3 bases from V and 4 bases from J, with 25 bases in between. The germline gives CDR1 KGHSH, CDR2 LQKENI. The CDR3 loop is CASSPRTPTKGQTNQPQHF. The CDR3 DNA reads TGTGCCAGCTCACCCCGAACCCCTACAAAAGGACAGACGAATCAGCCCCAGCATTTT.

This clone was detected a few times. The rearrangement uses TRBV6-5 and TRBJ1-5, with a possible D match to TRBD1 (6 bases). This CDR3 is 14 amino acids long. CDR1 is MNHEY and CDR2 is SVGAGI in the germline V gene. With 6 bases removed from V and 1 base from J, the gap between germline ends came to 10 bases. CDR3 in amino acids: CASSPGQSNQPQHF. The DNA of the CDR3 is TGTGCCAGCAGCCCCGGACAGAGCAATCAGCCCCAGCATTTT.

The genes are TRBV19 and TRBJ1-5, with D perhaps TRBD1 (5 bases). This CDR3 has 13 amino acids. Germline lookup yields CDR1 LNHDA and CDR2 SQIVND (reference sequence). V was cut by 0 bases and J by 15 bases, with 15 bases left in between. The CDR3 DNA follows: TGTGCCAGTAGTATAGATGTGCCAGGGCTTAGGCATTTT. Amino acid sequence: CASSIDVPGLRHF.